These 32 T cell receptor beta chains came from one sample sequenced in a study of tumor-infiltrating lymphocytes in primary liver carcinoma. A constant-region primer served to make TCR beta cDNA from about 530 ng total RNA. Researchers made the TCR beta libraries by running three nested multiplex PCR rounds with slightly modified ARM-PCR. Rounds one and two of PCR, each of around 11 cycles, were primed with TRBV1-TRBV30 forward primers and a C-beta reverse primer. TCRdb reprocessed the multiplex PCR reads with MiXCR, giving one entry per CDR3 protein. Among 100,000 to 120,000 distinct CDR3 sequences, roughly 80% were seen once, and the ten largest hold approximately 21%. Without any cell sorting, roughly 17-31 mg of bulk tissue yielded co-extracted RNA and DNA. Sequencing input: liver tumor tissue from sampling region 3. The subset denotes: tumor region T3, left-lateral pole. The receptors derive from a man aged 40-49 years with primary liver carcinoma and hepatitis B virus infection.

Regarding this clonotype: A much more abundant neighbour one base away suggests this may be a read error. V is TRBV30 and J is TRBJ2-2; D perhaps matches TRBD2 (5 bases). Germline lookup yields CDR1 GTSNPN and CDR2 SVGIG (reference sequence). The V end lost 0 bases, the J end lost 8 bases, and 13 bases lay between the germline ends. CDR3 size: 14 residues. Written as DNA, the CDR3 is TGTGCCTGGAGTGTAGTCACCGGGAAAGGGGAGCTGTTTTTT. Its protein is CAWSVVTGKGELFF.

This clonotype was recorded many times. The gene calls are TRBV10-3 and TRBJ2-1; 16 bases map to TRBD2. The CDR3 runs 15 residues. Trimming at V came to 7 bases and at J to 9 bases, leaving 6 bases not matched to a gene. Germline lookup yields CDR1 ENHRY and CDR2 SYGVKD. CDR3 in amino acids: CAINPGLAGGGEQFF. As DNA, the CDR3 is TGTGCCATCAATCCGGGACTAGCGGGAGGGGGTGAGCAGTTCTTC.

The chain uses TRBV28 and TRBJ1-1; no clear D. Germline loops: CDR1 MDHEN, CDR2 SYDVKM. The CDR3 contains 15 residues. Trimming left V 10 bases short and J 1 base short, with 19 bases between. The CDR3 region is CANIIGRLRNTEAFF. The CDR3 DNA reads as TGTGCCAACATTATTGGACGGCTTCGGAACACTGAAGCTTTCTTT.

The rearrangement uses TRBV5-1 and TRBJ2-2; D gene unclear. CDR3 length equals 17 residues. V shed 4 bases and J shed 0 bases, with 16 bases lying between them. From germline, CDR1 is SGHRS and CDR2 YFSETQ. The CDR3 DNA reads TGCGCCAGCAGCGCCTACTCGGGCGGAACGAACACCGGGGAGCTGTTTTTT. Residues: CASSAYSGGTNTGELFF.

A remark on this clonotype: Sequence at one end of the junction differs from germline and may be a read error. This chain connects TRBV5-1 to TRBJ2-7, with TRBD2 as a possible D gene (6 bases). This CDR3 is built from 15 residues. Looked up from germline, CDR1 is SGHRS and CDR2 is YFSETQ. CDR3 protein: CASSTSGGLSYEQYF. In nucleotides, the CDR3 is TGCGCCAGCAGCACATCCGGGGGACTGTCCTACGAGCAGTATTTC. The entire variable domain, with the rest obtained from reference TRBV5-1 and TRBJ2-7, is as follows: KAGVTQTPRYLIKTRGQQVTLSCSPISGHRSVSWYQQTPGQGLQFLFEYFSETQRNKGNFPGRFSGRQFSNSRSEMNVSTLELGDSALYLCASSTSGGLSYEQYFGPGTRLTVT.

With regard to this clonotype: One junction end disagrees with the germline gene, perhaps due to a read error. The chain is built from TRBV7-2 and TRBJ2-7; no definite D call. Germline V gene lookup returns CDR1 SGHTA and CDR2 FQGNSA. There are 14 residues in the CDR3. The CDR3 is CASNLVGSPREQYF. The DNA for the CDR3 is TGTGCCAGCAACTTAGTAGGGTCCCCGCGCGAGCAGTACTTC.

Note on this clonotype: A much larger clone sits a single nucleotide away, making a read error possible. The rearrangement uses TRBV5-1 and TRBJ2-1, with D possibly being TRBD2 (5 bases). The CDR3 consists of 15 residues. Looked up from germline, CDR1 is SGHRS and CDR2 is YFSETQ. CDR3 bases: TGCGCCGGCAGCGGTATTGCTGCCTCCTACAATGAGCAGTTCTTC. Protein sequence: CAGSGIAASYNEQFF.

Of note for this clonotype: Germline and junction disagree at one end, which may indicate a read error. The chain couples TRBV6-1 to TRBJ1-2; D is uncertain. The CDR3 is made up of 13 amino acids. CDR1 and CDR2 (germline): MNHNS, SASEGT. CDR3 bases: TGTGCCAGCTTTTCGGTCGTAAACTATAGCTACACCTTC. Its translation is CASFSVVNYSYTF.

In regard to this clonotype: At one end the junction does not follow the germline gene, possibly because of a read error. The chain carries TRBV29-1 and TRBJ2-3, with D unresolved. CDR1 is SQVTM and CDR2 is ANQGSEA in the germline V gene. The CDR3 loop spans 11 amino acids. Here the CDR3 reads CIVELRDTQYF. CDR3 coding DNA: TGCATCGTTGAACTCAGAGATACGCAGTATTTT.

In regard to this clonotype: The junction shows a germline mismatch at one end, possibly a read error. The CDR3 region has the DNA TGTGCCAGCAGTTCTATGACGACCGGAGCCTATGGCTACACATTC. This translates into CASSSMTTGAYGYTF. The J gene is TRBJ1-2, the V gene TRBV28; no clear D gene. The germline gives CDR1 MDHEN, CDR2 SYDVKM. This CDR3 contains 15 residues.

Turning to this clonotype: One end of the junction is discordant with germline, which a read error may explain. The rearrangement joins TRBV12-3 or TRBV12-4 to TRBJ2-3, with 8 bases lining up with TRBD1. The CDR3 is made up of 14 amino acids. This CDR3 is CASNFTGGGDTQFF. The CDR3 DNA reads TGTGCCAGCAATTTCACAGGGGGTGGGGATACGCAGTTTTTT.

The V gene is TRBV2, the J gene TRBJ1-2; D uncertain. CDR3 length: 13 amino acids. Germline loops: CDR1 SNHLY, CDR2 FYNNEI. Trimming took off 1 base at V and 6 bases at J, with 9 bases between the two ends. The CDR3 DNA is TGTGCCAGCAGTGAAGAGGGCGGGAATGGCTACACCTTC. Its translation is CASSEEGGNGYTF.

As for this clonotype: The junction does not match germline at one end; this may be a read error. This chain links TRBV28 with TRBJ1-5, with D maybe TRBD1 (6 bases). There are 16 residues in the CDR3. Germline V lookup: CDR1 MDHEN, CDR2 SYDVKM. The CDR3 protein is CASSLFRGGGNQLQHF. The DNA of the CDR3 is TGTGCCAGCAGTTTATTCAGGGGAGGAGGTAATCAGCTCCAGCATTTT.

Comments on this clonotype: Compared with germline, one end of the junction differs, possibly owing to a read error. V is TRBV5-1 and J is TRBJ2-1; 7 bases map to TRBD2. Germline CDR1 and CDR2: SGHRS and YFSETQ. This CDR3 has 18 residues. For the CDR3, the DNA is TGCGCCAGGAGCTTGGTAGGGAAGCGCCTAGCGGATTACAATGAGCAGTTCTTC. Amino acids: CARSLVGKRLADYNEQFF.

The chain links TRBV6-1 to TRBJ2-1; 8 bases match TRBD1. Germline V gene data show CDR1 as MNHNS and CDR2 as SASEGT. V was clipped by 2 bases and J by 3 bases; unmatched bases: 6. CDR3 length equals 16 residues. In DNA form, the CDR3 reads TGTGCCAGCAGTGAAAACCCCGGGACAGGCTACAATGAGCAGTTCTTC. This gives the protein CASSENPGTGYNEQFF.

To note about this clonotype: An end of the junction differs from the germline gene, which may be a read error. CDR3 DNA sequence: TGCGCCAGCAGCCAAGAGCTGACTTGCGGGCAAAGTGAGCAGTTCTTT. Its translation is CASSQELTCGQSEQFF. J is TRBJ2-1 and V is TRBV4-1; possibly TRBD2 for D (5 bases). Per germline, CDR1 MGHRA and CDR2 YSYEKL. The CDR3 has 16 amino acids.

The chain is built from TRBV4-1 and TRBJ1-4; no definite D call. The V gene's germline CDR1 is MGHRA and CDR2 YSYEKL. This CDR3 contains 12 residues. The CDR3 nucleotides are TGCATCAGCAGCCAACGGGAAGAAAAACTGTTTTTT. Its translation: CISSQREEKLFF.

The gene calls are TRBV20-1 and TRBJ1-6; 8 nucleotides match TRBD1. This CDR3 comprises 13 residues. CDR1 and CDR2 from the germline V gene are DFQATT and SNEGSKA (reference sequence). The CDR3 DNA sequence: TGCTCCCGGGCGGATGCAGGGGGCATACCCCTCCACTTT. Translated: CSRADAGGIPLHF.

About this clonotype itself: At one end the junction does not follow the germline gene, possibly because of a read error. The chain joins TRBV7-3 to TRBJ2-3, with a weak D call TRBD2 (5 bases). The germline V gene encodes CDR1 SGHTA and CDR2 FQGTGA. The CDR3 has 14 residues. The CDR3 coding sequence is TGTGCCAGCAGCTTAGCTGGAGGCACAGATACGCTGTATTTT. Translated: CASSLAGGTDTLYF. Using reference TRBV7-3 and TRBJ2-3 for the parts outside the CDR3, the full variable domain is GAGVSQTPSNKVTEKGKYVELRCDPISGHTALYWYRQSLGQGPEFLIYFQGTGAADDSGLPNDRFFAVRPEGSVSTLKIQRTERGDSAVYLCASSLAGGTDTLYFGPGTRLTVL.

CDR3 loop: CASSLDRASGEQYF. DNA of the CDR3: TGTGCCAGCAGCTTAGACAGGGCGAGTGGCGAGCAGTACTTC. V gene TRBV7-3 combines with J gene TRBJ2-7, with 7 bases that match TRBD1. CDR1 is SGHTA and CDR2 is FQGTGA in the germline V gene. The CDR3 is 14 residues long. The ends lost 2 bases at V and 6 bases at J; junction bases unmatched: 7.

This clonotype was recorded only once. A junction end diverges from the germline sequence, so it may reflect a read error. The chain uses TRBV29-1 and TRBJ2-2; 11 bases agree with TRBD2. This CDR3 is built from 15 residues. Germline V lookup: CDR1 SQVTM, CDR2 ANQGSEA. The CDR3 DNA reads TGCAGCGCGTCGGTAGCGGGAGGGTGGAGCGGGGAGCTGTTGTTT. It translates to CSASVAGGWSGELLF.

For this clonotype: A read error may produce the germline difference seen at one junction end. V and J are TRBV10-3 and TRBJ2-3; weak D call: TRBD2 (5 bases). This CDR3 is 16 amino acids long. Germline V CDR1 and CDR2: ENHRY, SYGVKD. CDR3 sequence reads: CDISGIARGSTDTQYF. For the CDR3, the DNA is TGTGACATCAGTGGGATAGCGAGAGGAAGCACAGATACGCAGTATTTT.

This clonotype was seen repeatedly, ten times or more. The chain carries TRBV7-9 and TRBJ2-1, with TRBD2 identical over 9 bases. The V and J ends lost 5 bases and 4 bases, in that order; junction bases with no gene match: 12. This CDR3 is built from 17 residues. CDR1 is SEHNR and CDR2 is FQNEAQ in the germline V gene (reference sequence). CDR3 loop: CASSPLLGAGGYNEQFF. CDR3 DNA sequence: TGTGCCAGCAGCCCTCTTTTAGGAGCGGGAGGATACAATGAGCAGTTCTTC.

Comment on this clonotype: The final CDR3 position lacks the conserved phenylalanine or tryptophan, pointing to a likely read error. The V call is TRBV11-2, the J call TRBJ2-6; TRBD1 matches at 8 bases. The V and J ends lost 5 bases and 1 base, in that order; junction bases with no gene match: 19. The CDR3 has 21 amino acids. Germline V gene data show CDR1 as SGHAT and CDR2 as FQNNGV. CDR3: CASSMGGDRGISLSGANVLTS. The CDR3, as DNA: TGTGCCAGCAGCATGGGTGGAGACAGGGGCATTTCCCTATCTGGGGCCAACGTCCTGACTTCC.

Comments on this clonotype: The junction departs from germline at one end; a sequencing error may be responsible. This rearrangement joins TRBV6-1 to TRBJ2-2, with 12 bases aligning to TRBD2. In germline, CDR1 is MNHNS, CDR2 SASEGT. The CDR3 extends over 16 amino acids. The CDR3 nucleotides are TGTGCCAGCAGTGTGGCTAGCGGGAGGGCCGGCGGGGAACTGTTTTTT. Translated, it gives CASSVASGRAGGELFF.

This clonotype is medium-sized by share. V is TRBV4-3 and J is TRBJ1-6; D might be TRBD1 (6 bases). CDR1 and CDR2 from the germline V gene are LGHNA and YSLEER. The V end lost 0 bases, the J end lost 1 base, and 19 bases lay between the germline ends. The CDR3 is 20 residues long. The CDR3 DNA reads as TGCGCCAGCAGCCAAGATCTCCAAGGGCAGGGGTCGTCCTATAATTCACCCCTCCACTTT. Its protein product is CASSQDLQGQGSSYNSPLHF.

Worth noting for this clonotype: At one of its ends the junction is not consistent with the germline gene, which may arise from a read error. This chain connects TRBV6-6 to TRBJ1-5; TRBD1 agrees at 11 bases. The germline gives CDR1 MNHNY, CDR2 SVGAGI (reference sequence). The CDR3 has 15 amino acids. CDR3 in DNA: TGTGCAAGCATTAGGGACAGGGGGGGCAATCGGCCCCAGCATTTT. Encoded protein: CASIRDRGGNRPQHF.

For this clonotype: At one boundary the junction diverges from the germline segment, which might be a read error. V and J are TRBV28 and TRBJ2-7; TRBD1 matches 7 bases. CDR3 length: 14 residues. Germline CDR1 reads MDHEN; CDR2 reads SYDVKM. CDR3 coding DNA: TGTGCCAGCAGTCTTACAGGGGCCTCCTACGATCAGTACTTC. The encoded protein is CASSLTGASYDQYF. Supplemented by reference TRBV28 and TRBJ2-7, the full variable domain reads DVKVTQSSRYLVKRTGEKVFLECVQDMDHENMFWYRQDPGLGLRLIYFSYDVKMKEKGDIPEGYSVSREKKERFSLILESASTNQTSMYLCASSLTGASYDQYFGPGTRLTVT.

This clonotype appeared many times. The chain recombines TRBV12-3 or TRBV12-4 with TRBJ2-2, with D tentatively TRBD2 (6 bases). The CDR3 is 17 amino acids. V dropped 3 bases and J dropped 2 bases, with 16 bases sitting between them. The CDR3: CASSFFAGGFNTGELFF. DNA of the CDR3: TGTGCCAGCAGTTTTTTCGCCGGGGGATTTAACACCGGGGAGCTGTTTTTT.

Worth noting for this clonotype: This is likely a read error, given that the CDR3 carries no conserved phenylalanine or tryptophan at its end. The J gene is TRBJ2-5, the V gene TRBV11-2; 7 bases match TRBD2. Germline V CDR1 and CDR2: SGHAT, FQNNGV. The CDR3 loop spans 18 amino acids. CDR3 sequence: CASSPSSIQGTGREIQYL. In DNA, the CDR3 is TGTGCCAGCAGCCCTAGTTCAATCCAGGGTACTGGGCGGGAGATCCAGTACCTC.

Points on this clonotype: Germline is not matched at one junction end, which may reflect a read error. The chain carries TRBV10-3 and TRBJ2-2; perhaps TRBD2 as D (6 bases). CDR1 ENHRY and CDR2 SYGVKD come from the germline V gene. This CDR3 has 15 residues. CDR3 in DNA: TGTACCATCAGTGGGGACTCCCCGAACACCGGGGAGCTGTTTTTT. Its translation is CTISGDSPNTGELFF.

This clonotype appeared a single time. The junction departs from the called germline gene at one end, perhaps through a read error. V gene TRBV6-1 combines with J gene TRBJ2-4, with D unresolved. The V gene's germline CDR1 is MNHNS and CDR2 SASEGT. The CDR3 is 14 residues long. The CDR3 DNA sequence: TGTGCCAGCAGAGAAATCACCACAGTAAATTTTCAGTATTTC. It encodes CASREITTVNFQYF.